The clone carrying this TCR beta chain appeared a few times. As yet, its antigen is unknown. This table comes from immunoSEQ multiplex PCR, and its TCRdb copy is limited to in-frame clones, with some not included. The sample has about 1,200 clones, around 45% seen once. The data originate from a study of chemoradiotherapy in HPV16-positive cancers. Notes on the study in general: For HPV16-positive patients, expanding HPV-responsive T cells associated with longer recurrence-free survival. Candidate HPV-specific clones and E7-related TCR motifs grew in tumor during treatment.

This sequence originates from a human donor with HPV-associated anogenital cancer. Sampling was conducted from a patient who underwent chemoradiotherapy.

CDR3 residues: CASSSYAYEQYF. The CDR3 nucleotides read TGTGCCAGCAGCTCCTACGCCTACGAGCAGTACTTC. The genes are TRBV11-2 and TRBJ2-7; D gene unclear. Germline V lookup: CDR1 SGHAT, CDR2 FQNNGV. The CDR3 loop spans 12 amino acids. V was shortened by 4 bases and J by 2 bases, with 6 bases between the two germline ends.